What follows are 29 T cell receptor beta chains derived from one specimen sequenced in a study of T cells in narcolepsy. Sequencing used immunoSEQ multiplex PCR; TCRdb keeps in-frame clones, though not all of them. The sample includes around 3,500 clones, approximately 59% of them seen just once. Sequencing used CD45RA- memory CD8+ T cells from PBMCs. These receptors were collected from a human donor with narcolepsy.

Only one count was recorded for this clone. V gene TRBV4-2 combines with J gene TRBJ1-2; D unclear. CDR3 length equals 17 residues. CDR1 and CDR2 from the germline V gene are LGHNA and YNFKEQ. Trimming removed 5 bases at V and 2 bases at J, with 21 bases between. CDR3 nucleotides: TGTGCCAGCAGCTTGGATAATTTCGCAGTGGGGAACTATGGCTACACCTTC. Translation gives CASSLDNFAVGNYGYTF.

V is TRBV2 and J is TRBJ1-5; D gene uncertain. V shed 6 bases and J shed 9 bases, with 9 bases lying between them. CDR1 SNHLY and CDR2 FYNNEI come from the germline V gene. The CDR3 contains 11 residues. CDR3 residues: CASSPLGPQHF. CDR3 DNA: TGTGCCAGCAGCCCCTTAGGGCCCCAGCATTTT. Full variable domain (outside the CDR3, taken from reference TRBV2 and TRBJ1-5): EPEVTQTPSHQVTQMGQEVILRCVPISNHLYFYWYRQILGQKVEFLVSFYNNEISEKSEIFDDQFSVERPDGSNFTLKIRSTKLEDSAMYFCASSPLGPQHFGDGTRLSIL.

J is TRBJ2-5 and V is TRBV2; D is ambiguous. Deletions cut 8 bases from V and 2 bases from J, with 6 bases between. CDR1 SNHLY and CDR2 FYNNEI come from the germline V gene. CDR3 length equals 11 residues. CDR3 nucleotides: TGTGCCAGCTTGGGTCAAGAGACCCAGTACTTC. Translating it yields CASLGQETQYF. Supplemented by reference TRBV2 and TRBJ2-5, the full variable domain reads EPEVTQTPSHQVTQMGQEVILRCVPISNHLYFYWYRQILGQKVEFLVSFYNNEISEKSEIFDDQFSVERPDGSNFTLKIRSTKLEDSAMYFCASLGQETQYFGPGTRLLVL.

This clone is labeled medium-sized (0.01 to 0.1%). The chain is built from TRBV19 and TRBJ1-3; a weak D match, TRBD1 (6 bases). V lost 8 bases, J lost 1 base, and 18 bases lay in between. Per the germline V gene, CDR1 is LNHDA and CDR2 is SQIVND (reference sequence). CDR3 size: 16 residues. CDR3 amino acids: CASRRPDRRSGNTIYF. CDR3 coding DNA: TGTGCCAGTCGCCGACCAGACAGGCGATCTGGAAACACCATATATTTT. Based on the CDR3 plus reference TRBV19 and TRBJ1-3, the full variable domain is DGGITQSPKYLFRKEGQNVTLSCEQNLNHDAMYWYRQDPGQGLRLIYYSQIVNDFQKGDIAEGYSVSREKKESFPLTVTSAQKNPTAFYLCASRRPDRRSGNTIYFGEGSWLTVV.

This chain joins TRBV7-7 and TRBJ1-2; no clear D. Trimming took 3 bases from V and 4 from J, leaving 21 bases between them. The CDR3 totals 17 residues. Germline assignment: CDR1 SSHAT and CDR2 FNYEAQ (reference sequence). DNA for the CDR3: TGTGCCAGCAGCTTCTGTGTTAAGTGCCGAAAGATCTATGGCTACACCTTC. It codes for CASSFCVKCRKIYGYTF. Drawing the rest from reference TRBV7-7 and TRBJ1-2, the complete variable domain is GAGVSQSPRYKVTKRGQDVTLRCDPISSHATLYWYQQALGQGPEFLTYFNYEAQPDKSGLPSDRFSAERPEGSISTLTIQRTEQRDSAMYRCASSFCVKCRKIYGYTFGSGTRLTVV.

The rearrangement links TRBV5-6 to TRBJ2-7; possibly TRBD2 for D (5 bases). V was clipped by 0 bases and J by 7 bases, with 14 bases between them. The CDR3 has 14 residues. CDR1 and CDR2 from the germline V gene are SGHDT and YYEEEE. CDR3 nucleotide sequence: TGTGCCAGCAGCTTGGGGTCCGGGGAATGGGAGCAGTACTTC. Amino acids: CASSLGSGEWEQYF.

The chain couples TRBV7-9 to TRBJ1-2; no definite D call. Trimming shortened V by 3 bases and J by 6 bases, and 23 bases separated the two germline ends. Germline CDR1 is SEHNR and CDR2 is FQNEAQ (reference sequence). The CDR3 has 17 amino acids. The CDR3 spells CASSFYSPQAAQDGYTF. The CDR3 DNA reads TGTGCCAGCAGCTTCTATTCTCCCCAGGCAGCGCAGGATGGCTACACCTTC.

This clone was detected a few times. The chain joins TRBV4-3 to TRBJ1-1; no reliable D call. The V gene's germline CDR1 is LGHNA and CDR2 YSLEER. Deletions cut 3 bases from V and 0 bases from J, with 8 bases between. The CDR3 covers 14 residues. CDR3 in DNA: TGCGCCAGCAGCCAGCAACAGCTGAACACTGAAGCTTTCTTT. This gives the protein CASSQQQLNTEAFF.

This chain uses TRBV15 with TRBJ2-7; the D gene is possibly TRBD1 (6 bases). This CDR3 has 14 residues. Per the germline V gene, CDR1 is LNHNV and CDR2 is YYDKDF (reference sequence). Trimming stripped 6 bases from V and 2 bases from J, with 14 bases between. The CDR3 loop reads CATREQGMTYEQYF. The DNA for the CDR3 is TGTGCCACCAGAGAACAGGGTATGACCTACGAGCAGTACTTC. Together with reference TRBV15 and TRBJ2-7, the CDR3 gives the full variable domain: DAMVIQNPRYQVTQFGKPVTLSCSQTLNHNVMYWYQQKSSQAPKLLFHYYDKDFNNEADTPDNFQSRRPNTSFCFLDIRSPGLGDTAMYLCATREQGMTYEQYFGPGTRLTVT.

V and J are TRBV29-1 and TRBJ2-7, with 8 nucleotides matching TRBD1. Germline V gives CDR1 SQVTM, CDR2 ANQGSEA. The CDR3 runs 13 residues. V dropped 4 bases and J dropped 1; count of bases not matched to a gene: 3. The CDR3 loop reads CSVVRGPSYEQYF. The CDR3 region has the DNA TGCAGCGTTGTCAGGGGGCCATCCTACGAGCAGTACTTC.

The rearrangement links TRBV6-1 to TRBJ2-7, with unresolved D. The germline V gene has CDR1 MNHNS and CDR2 SASEGT. The CDR3 loop spans 15 amino acids. V was clipped by 0 bases and J by 5 bases, with 14 bases between them. In DNA form, the CDR3 reads TGTGCCAGCAGTGAAGCGGTGACCGAGTATAACGAGCAGTACTTC. Protein product: CASSEAVTEYNEQYF.

The gene calls are TRBV27 and TRBJ1-2, with D possibly being TRBD1 (5 bases). The CDR3 is made up of 17 amino acids. In germline, CDR1 is MNHEY, CDR2 SMNVEV (reference sequence). Trimming left V 1 base short and J 8 bases short, with 23 bases between. The CDR3 loop is CASSLWGGATLTDGYTF. CDR3 nucleotides: TGTGCCAGCAGTTTATGGGGCGGGGCAACCTTAACCGACGGCTACACCTTC.

This clone was seen only a few times. The rearrangement joins TRBV25-1 to TRBJ1-1; 7 bases match TRBD1. CDR1 and CDR2 from the germline V gene are MGHDK and SYGVNS. The CDR3 is 13 amino acids. V lost 6 bases and J lost 6; bases outside the gene matches: 7. CDR3 DNA sequence: TGTGCCAGCAGAGAGGGGGCAAGGGCTGAAGCTTTCTTT. Protein sequence: CASREGARAEAFF. Combining the CDR3 with reference TRBV25-1 and TRBJ1-1 gives the whole variable domain EADIYQTPRYLVIGTGKKITLECSQTMGHDKMYWYQQDPGMELHLIHYSYGVNSTEKGDLSSESTVSRIRTEHFPLTLESARPSHTSQYLCASREGARAEAFFGQGTRLTVV.

This sequence joins TRBV7-3 and TRBJ1-2, with D perhaps TRBD1 (5 bases). The CDR3 covers 15 residues. V was pared by 0 bases and J by 3 bases, with 11 bases between. CDR1 and CDR2 (germline): SGHTA, FQGTGA. CDR3 nucleotides: TGTGCCAGCAGCTTAACTTCGGGGGATTACTATGGCTACACCTTC. Protein sequence: CASSLTSGDYYGYTF.

The chain uses TRBV18 and TRBJ1-1, with D perhaps TRBD1 (6 bases). The CDR3 spans 14 residues. The V end was cut by 3 bases, the J end by 5 bases, with 13 bases between. Germline CDR1 KGHSH, CDR2 LQKENI. CDR3 region: CASSPVGAQTEAFF. CDR3 sequence (DNA): TGTGCCAGCTCACCCGTGGGGGCGCAGACTGAAGCTTTCTTT.

As regards this clone: Only one base separates this from a far larger clonotype, so it likely reflects a read error. The chain employs TRBV27 and TRBJ2-7; 7 bases are shared with TRBD1. Germline-derived CDR1 and CDR2 are MNHEY and SMNVEV (reference sequence). This CDR3 region has 13 residues. V dropped 4 bases and J dropped 3; count of bases not matched to a gene: 3. The CDR3 is CASSWGQLYEQYF. The CDR3 DNA reads as TGTGCCAGCAGTTGGGGACAGCTCTACGAGCAGTACTTC.

The chain couples TRBV27 to TRBJ1-6; TRBD1 is a possible D gene (5 bases). CDR1 is MNHEY and CDR2 is SMNVEV in the germline V gene (reference sequence). V was pared by 2 bases and J by 9 bases, with 11 bases between. This CDR3 spans 14 amino acids. In DNA form, the CDR3 reads TGTGCCAGCAGTTTAGGGCAGGGCGGTTCACCCCTCCACTTT. This encodes CASSLGQGGSPLHF.

The chain uses TRBV6-1 and TRBJ2-7; TRBD1 is a possible D gene (6 bases). V gave up 5 bases and J gave up 3 bases, with 17 bases separating them. This CDR3 region has 15 residues. CDR1 MNHNS and CDR2 SASEGT come from the germline V gene. The chain's CDR3 is CASSTGNFNFYEQYF. The CDR3 coding sequence is TGTGCCAGCAGTACAGGGAATTTTAACTTCTACGAGCAGTACTTC.

V and J are TRBV2 and TRBJ1-1; the D is unclear. Germline V gene data show CDR1 as SNHLY and CDR2 as FYNNEI. Trimming left V 1 base short and J 1 base short, with 7 bases between. CDR3 length equals 14 residues. The CDR3 DNA is TGTGCCAGCAGTGAAGGTCCGAGGAACACTGAAGCTTTCTTT. It specifies CASSEGPRNTEAFF. Complete variable domain (other parts from reference TRBV2 and TRBJ1-1): EPEVTQTPSHQVTQMGQEVILRCVPISNHLYFYWYRQILGQKVEFLVSFYNNEISEKSEIFDDQFSVERPDGSNFTLKIRSTKLEDSAMYFCASSEGPRNTEAFFGQGTRLTVV.

This clone was counted between two and nine times. The chain joins TRBV7-3 to TRBJ2-1; D gene unclear. The CDR3 contains 16 residues. Trimming stripped 4 bases from V and 5 bases from J, with 18 bases between. The V gene's germline CDR1 is SGHTA and CDR2 FQGTGA. The CDR3 bases are TGTGCCAGCAGCTCCAGAGAAGCACGGATCCACAATGAGCAGTTCTTC. Residues: CASSSREARIHNEQFF.

The V and J genes are TRBV9 and TRBJ2-2; no definite D call. The ends were cut back, 2 bases at V and 6 bases at J, with 5 bases in the middle. CDR1 SGDLS and CDR2 YYNGEE come from the germline V gene. The CDR3 loop spans 12 amino acids. In DNA, the CDR3 is TGTGCCAGCAGCGTGAGGTCCGGGGAGCTGTTTTTT. This gives the protein CASSVRSGELFF.

The chain recombines TRBV2 with TRBJ2-7; D unclear. V lost 10 bases to trimming and J lost 0 bases, with 13 bases between them. CDR1 and CDR2 from the germline V gene are SNHLY and FYNNEI. The CDR3 extends over 13 amino acids. The CDR3 DNA is TGTGCCACTCTCGGGCCCCCCTCCTACGAGCAGTACTTC. It encodes CATLGPPSYEQYF. Full variable domain (outside the CDR3, taken from reference TRBV2 and TRBJ2-7): EPEVTQTPSHQVTQMGQEVILRCVPISNHLYFYWYRQILGQKVEFLVSFYNNEISEKSEIFDDQFSVERPDGSNFTLKIRSTKLEDSAMYFCATLGPPSYEQYFGPGTRLTVT.

This chain joins TRBV7-8 and TRBJ1-1; D uncertain. Looked up from germline, CDR1 is SGHVS and CDR2 is FQNEAQ. The CDR3 consists of 13 residues. V dropped 3 bases and J dropped 1 base, with 6 bases sitting between them. CDR3 amino acids: CASSLEGNTEAFF. CDR3 in DNA: TGTGCCAGCAGCTTGGAAGGGAACACTGAAGCTTTCTTT.

The chain has TRBV19 and TRBJ1-5; 7 bases map to TRBD1. V trimming: 4 bases; J trimming: 7 bases; junction bases outside the gene matches: 10. CDR1 is LNHDA and CDR2 is SQIVND in the germline V gene (reference sequence). The CDR3 has 15 amino acids. The CDR3 coding sequence is TGTGCCAGTAGTACGGAACCAGGGGGTGGCCAGCCCCAGCATTTT. Encoded protein: CASSTEPGGGQPQHF.

The table lists this clone with a few counts. The chain carries TRBV4-3 and TRBJ1-2, with a weak D call TRBD1 (5 bases). Germline CDR1 is LGHNA and CDR2 is YSLEER. The CDR3 runs to 15 residues. V was pared by 4 bases and J by 10 bases, with 22 bases between. Written as DNA, the CDR3 is TGCGCCAGCAGCCTAGAGCAGGGTTCCGTCCTTGTCTACACCTTC. Its translation is CASSLEQGSVLVYTF.

The chain joins TRBV10-1 to TRBJ2-5, with D perhaps TRBD1 (6 bases). Per germline, CDR1 WNHNN and CDR2 SYGVQD (reference sequence). V lost 5 bases and J lost 11, with 27 bases in between. The CDR3 is made up of 16 amino acids. DNA for the CDR3: TGCGCCAGCAGTTATTACCAGGACAGCTCAGTGTTTGAGCAGTACTTC. This translates into CASSYYQDSSVFEQYF.

This clone was detected a few times. The V call is TRBV5-1, the J call TRBJ1-5, with 10 bases identical to TRBD1. This CDR3 has 15 residues. Germline V gives CDR1 SGHRS, CDR2 YFSETQ. The J segment lost 7 bases and the V segment lost 1 base, leaving 5 bases of the junction unmatched. CDR3 protein: CASSLTTGGVQPQHF. As DNA, the CDR3 is TGCGCCAGCAGCTTGACGACAGGGGGCGTGCAGCCCCAGCATTTT.

The chain carries TRBV10-3 and TRBJ2-7, with D perhaps assigned TRBD1 or TRBD2 (5 bases each). Per germline, CDR1 ENHRY and CDR2 SYGVKD. CDR3 length equals 14 residues. V lost 2 bases, J lost 5 bases, and 13 bases lay in between. CDR3 region: CAISEGTGSHEQYF. CDR3 bases: TGTGCCATCAGTGAGGGGACGGGGTCCCACGAGCAGTACTTC.

The chain is built from TRBV7-2 and TRBJ1-1; the match to TRBD1 covers 7 bases. This CDR3 spans 16 amino acids. The V gene end was trimmed by 6 bases and the J gene end by 0 bases; junction bases not matched to a gene: 10. The germline V gene encodes CDR1 SGHTA and CDR2 FQGNSA. In DNA, the CDR3 is TGTGCCAGCAGTCCGAGGGACAGCCTCATGAACACTGAAGCTTTCTTT. Its translation: CASSPRDSLMNTEAFF. The full variable domain, its missing parts supplied by reference TRBV7-2 and TRBJ1-1, is GAGVSQSPSNKVTEKGKDVELRCDPISGHTALYWYRQSLGQGLEFLIYFQGNSAPDKSGLPSDRFSAERTGGSVSTLTIQRTQQEDSAVYLCASSPRDSLMNTEAFFGQGTRLTVV.